Each of the 16 T cell receptor beta chains below was sequenced from the same sample in a study of blood T cell repertoires in COVID-19. This table comes from immunoSEQ multiplex PCR, and its TCRdb copy is limited to in-frame clones, with some not included. Of 120,000 or so clones in the sample, around 77% were seen once. The sequenced sample was peripheral blood. The receptors come from a human donor in a cohort sampled during active COVID-19.

The rearrangement uses TRBV27 and TRBJ2-7, with 11 bases matching TRBD2. CDR1 and CDR2 from the germline V gene are MNHEY and SMNVEV (reference sequence). Trimming removed 6 bases from V and 2 bases from J; junction bases left unmatched: 12. The CDR3 runs to 17 residues. CDR3 sequence (DNA): TGTGCCAGCAGGCCCCCGGGACTAGCGGACCTGGCCTACGAGCAGTACTTC. This gives the protein CASRPPGLADLAYEQYF.

The rearrangement uses TRBV25-1 and TRBJ1-6, with 11 bases lining up with TRBD1. V trimming: 4 bases; J trimming: 10 bases; junction bases outside the gene matches: 3. CDR1 is MGHDK, CDR2 SYGVNS, per germline. The CDR3 is made up of 14 amino acids. In DNA form, the CDR3 reads TGTGCCAGCAGTGCCGGACAGGGGGCATCACCCCTCCACTTT. This encodes CASSAGQGASPLHF.

V and J are TRBV6-6 and TRBJ2-7, with D possibly being TRBD2 (5 bases). The germline V gene encodes CDR1 MNHNY and CDR2 SVGAGI (reference sequence). The length of the CDR3 is 14 residues. The V end was cut by 1 base, the J end by 2 bases, with 9 bases between. CDR3 DNA: TGTGCCAGCAGTTACTTTCCGGGAACCTACGAGCAGTACTTC. As protein: CASSYFPGTYEQYF.

The chain couples TRBV5-1 to TRBJ2-3; 11 bases align to TRBD2. The CDR3 sequence is 16 residues long. Germline CDR1 and CDR2: SGHRS and YFSETQ. Germline trimming cut 2 bases from V and 3 bases from J; bases unmatched to any gene: 5. CDR3 sequence (DNA): TGCGCCAGCAGCTTTCCTGCTAGCGGGGGGACAGATACGCAGTATTTT. Protein product: CASSFPASGGTDTQYF.

The chain combines TRBV4-1 with TRBJ2-3; 8 bases agree with TRBD2. The CDR3 loop spans 14 amino acids. CDR1 and CDR2 (germline): MGHRA, YSYEKL. J gave up 6 bases and V 3 bases, and 5 bases lay outside the gene matches. Here the CDR3 DNA reads TGCGCCAGCAGCCAGGGACTAGTCAGCGATACGCAGTATTTT. It specifies CASSQGLVSDTQYF.

The chain combines TRBV6-9 with TRBJ2-7; perhaps TRBD2 as D (7 bases). There are 14 residues in the CDR3. The germline gives CDR1 MNHGY, CDR2 SVAAGI. Deletions cut 2 bases from V and 4 bases from J, with 12 bases between. This CDR3 is CASSYPQGGYEQYF. DNA for the CDR3: TGTGCCAGCAGTTATCCACAGGGAGGGTACGAGCAGTACTTC.

The genes are TRBV18 and TRBJ2-3; TRBD1 matches at 9 bases. V lost 5 bases, J lost 1 base, and 4 bases stayed unmatched. The CDR3 spans 15 residues. From germline, CDR1 is KGHSH and CDR2 LQKENI. The CDR3 is CASSDRTGGTDTQYF. Here the CDR3 DNA reads TGTGCCAGCTCAGACCGGACAGGGGGCACAGATACGCAGTATTTT.

This clone has just a few counts. Sequence at one end of the junction differs from germline and may be a read error. This sequence joins TRBV27 and TRBJ2-7, with 7 bases matching TRBD1. Germline lookup yields CDR1 MNHEY and CDR2 SMNVEV (reference sequence). CDR3 size: 14 residues. CDR3 sequence: CASRLSGTVYEQYF. CDR3 coding DNA: TGTGCCAGCAGATTATCCGGGACAGTTTACGAGCAGTACTTC.

The chain links TRBV5-1 to TRBJ1-2; TRBD1 agrees at 12 bases. Per germline, CDR1 SGHRS and CDR2 YFSETQ. Trimming cost V 3 bases and J 0 bases; bases outside gene matches: 3. The length of the CDR3 is 16 residues. The CDR3 sequence is CASSSGQGAANYGYTF. The CDR3, as DNA: TGCGCCAGCAGCTCGGGACAGGGGGCCGCTAACTATGGCTACACCTTC.

This clone was observed once. This chain joins TRBV5-8 and TRBJ2-7, with 7 bases identical to TRBD2. This CDR3 contains 17 residues. Trimming cost V 1 base and J 0 bases; bases outside gene matches: 10. Germline loops: CDR1 SGHTS, CDR2 YDEGEE. The CDR3 DNA reads as TGTGCCAGCAGCTTGTGGGGCGGGGGAGGAGACTCCTACGAGCAGTACTTC. This codes for CASSLWGGGGDSYEQYF.

This chain links TRBV28 with TRBJ2-1; perhaps TRBD2 as D (5 bases). CDR3 length equals 15 residues. The ends were cut back, 1 base at V and 8 bases at J, with 15 bases in the middle. Per the germline V gene, CDR1 is MDHEN and CDR2 is SYDVKM. DNA of the CDR3: TGTGCCAGCAGTTTATCCGGACTCGGCGGCGATGAGCAGTTCTTC. Translation gives CASSLSGLGGDEQFF.

This chain joins TRBV28 and TRBJ1-2, with a tentative D call TRBD1 (5 bases). CDR1 and CDR2 from the germline V gene are MDHEN and SYDVKM. V was clipped by 5 bases and J by 6 bases, with 13 bases between them. The CDR3 loop spans 13 amino acids. DNA for the CDR3: TGTGCCAGCAGTAACGACAGACTAGATGGCTACACCTTC. Translating gives CASSNDRLDGYTF.

This clone turned up a few times. The V and J genes are TRBV19 and TRBJ2-1, with 9 bases matching TRBD2. V gave up 8 bases and J gave up 5 bases; unmatched junction bases: 10. Germline lookup yields CDR1 LNHDA and CDR2 SQIVND (reference sequence). This CDR3 contains 15 residues. The CDR3 coding sequence is TGTGCCAGTGCAGGAGACCTAGCGGGGAACAATGAGCAGTTCTTC. It yields the protein CASAGDLAGNNEQFF.

This chain uses TRBV7-8 with TRBJ1-4; TRBD1 matches 8 bases. Per germline, CDR1 SGHVS and CDR2 FQNEAQ. The ends lost 1 base at V and 7 bases at J; junction bases unmatched: 5. The CDR3 length is 15 residues. CDR3 DNA: TGTGCCAGCAGCTTAGGGGGACAGGTTCTTGAAAAACTGTTTTTT. Protein: CASSLGGQVLEKLFF. The full variable domain, in which reference TRBV7-8 and TRBJ1-4 provide the parts outside the CDR3, is GAGVSQSPRYKVAKRGQDVALRCDPISGHVSLFWYQQALGQGPEFLTYFQNEAQLDKSGLPSDRFFAERPEGSVSTLKIQRTQQEDSAVYLCASSLGGQVLEKLFFGSGTQLSVL.

This chain uses TRBV7-9 with TRBJ2-7, with D perhaps matching TRBD1 (5 bases). The germline V and J ends were trimmed by 5 bases and 4 bases, with 27 bases remaining between them. Germline CDR1 and CDR2: SEHNR and FQNEAQ (reference sequence). The CDR3 sequence is 18 residues long. The CDR3 region has the DNA TGTGCCAGCAGCAAATTCCCCCCCGACCTGTCAGGGTTTTACGAGCAGTACTTC. Protein sequence: CASSKFPPDLSGFYEQYF. Filled out from reference TRBV7-9 and TRBJ2-7, the complete variable domain reads DTGVSQNPRHKITKRGQNVTFRCDPISEHNRLYWYRQTLGQGPEFLTYFQNEAQLEKSRLLSDRFSAERPKGSFSTLEIQRTEQGDSAMYLCASSKFPPDLSGFYEQYFGPGTRLTVT.

CDR3 sequence reads: CASGDRGGWPQPQHF. The CDR3 coding sequence is TGTGCCAGTGGGGACAGGGGGGGATGGCCTCAGCCCCAGCATTTT. The rearrangement links TRBV27 to TRBJ1-5; 11 positions agree with TRBD1. J lost 6 bases, V lost 9 bases, and 10 bases had no gene match. This CDR3 is 15 amino acids long. CDR1 MNHEY and CDR2 SMNVEV come from the germline V gene (reference sequence).